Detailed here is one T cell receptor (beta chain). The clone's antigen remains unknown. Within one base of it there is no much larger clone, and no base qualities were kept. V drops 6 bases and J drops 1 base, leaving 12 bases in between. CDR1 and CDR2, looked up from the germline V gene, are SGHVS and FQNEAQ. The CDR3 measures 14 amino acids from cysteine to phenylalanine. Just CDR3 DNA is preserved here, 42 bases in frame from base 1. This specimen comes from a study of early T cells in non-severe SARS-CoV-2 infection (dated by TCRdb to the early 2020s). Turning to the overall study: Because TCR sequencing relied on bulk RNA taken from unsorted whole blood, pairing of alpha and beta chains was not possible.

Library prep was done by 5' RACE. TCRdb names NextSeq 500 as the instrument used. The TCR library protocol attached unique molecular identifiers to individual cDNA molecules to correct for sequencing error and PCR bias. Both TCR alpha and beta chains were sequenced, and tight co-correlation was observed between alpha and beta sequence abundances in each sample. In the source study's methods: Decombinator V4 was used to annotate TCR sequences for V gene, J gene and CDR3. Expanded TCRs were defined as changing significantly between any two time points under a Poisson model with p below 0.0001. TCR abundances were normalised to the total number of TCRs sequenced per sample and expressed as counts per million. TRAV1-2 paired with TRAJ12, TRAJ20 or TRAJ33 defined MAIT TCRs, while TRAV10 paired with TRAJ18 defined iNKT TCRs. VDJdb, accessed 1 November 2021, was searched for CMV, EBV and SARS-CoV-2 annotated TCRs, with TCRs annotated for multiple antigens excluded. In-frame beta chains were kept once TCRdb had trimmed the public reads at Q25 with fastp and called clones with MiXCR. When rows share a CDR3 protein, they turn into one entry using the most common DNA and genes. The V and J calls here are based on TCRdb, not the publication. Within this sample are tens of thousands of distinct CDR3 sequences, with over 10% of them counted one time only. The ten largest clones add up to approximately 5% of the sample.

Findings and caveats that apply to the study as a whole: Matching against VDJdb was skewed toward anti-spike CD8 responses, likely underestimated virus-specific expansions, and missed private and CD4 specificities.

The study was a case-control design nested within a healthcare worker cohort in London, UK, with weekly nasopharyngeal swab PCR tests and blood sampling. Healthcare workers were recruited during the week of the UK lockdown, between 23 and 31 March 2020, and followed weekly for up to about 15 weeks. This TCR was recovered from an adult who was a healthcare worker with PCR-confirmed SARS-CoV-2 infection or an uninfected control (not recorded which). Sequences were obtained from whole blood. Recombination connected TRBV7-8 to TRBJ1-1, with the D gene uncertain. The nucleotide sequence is TGTGCCAGCAGAAGACGGAACGCGAACACTGAAGCTTTCTTT. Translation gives CASRRRNANTEAFF.